The present T cell receptor beta chain was sequenced within a study of blood T cell repertoires in COVID-19. Study information: Whether acute or convalescent, the COVID-19 samples came from the United States, Italy and Spain. From T cells, B-cell-depleted T cells, or PBMCs came the material, which was cDNA or gDNA.

While infection was still active, Seattle patients were enrolled and then followed longitudinally. As handled by the study authors: Amplification from reference gene primers served as the basis for estimated nucleated cell counts. The data were produced by immunoSEQ multiplex PCR, yet TCRdb's version contains in-frame clones alone and is incomplete. Clonal size and the V and J genes are those of that table, whereas D and trimming came from the DNA. In the table there are roughly 160,000 clones, roughly 86% of which are singletons. The sequenced sample consisted of peripheral blood. The TCR comes from a woman of 80 years or more with COVID-19, enrolled during active disease.

CDR3 DNA: TGTGCCAGTAGTCATCCGGGACAGGGAGGAATCGAGCAGTACTTC. Amino acid sequence: CASSHPGQGGIEQYF. The chain joins TRBV19 to TRBJ2-7; TRBD1 agrees at 9 bases. Germline V lookup: CDR1 LNHDA, CDR2 SQIVND (reference sequence). The junction had 11 bases not matched to a gene; V was cut back by 5 bases and J by 6 bases. The CDR3 consists of 15 residues. Full variable domain (rest looked up from reference TRBV19 and TRBJ2-7): DGGITQSPKYLFRKEGQNVTLSCEQNLNHDAMYWYRQDPGQGLRLIYYSQIVNDFQKGDIAEGYSVSREKKESFPLTVTSAQKNPTAFYLCASSHPGQGGIEQYFGPGTRLTVT.